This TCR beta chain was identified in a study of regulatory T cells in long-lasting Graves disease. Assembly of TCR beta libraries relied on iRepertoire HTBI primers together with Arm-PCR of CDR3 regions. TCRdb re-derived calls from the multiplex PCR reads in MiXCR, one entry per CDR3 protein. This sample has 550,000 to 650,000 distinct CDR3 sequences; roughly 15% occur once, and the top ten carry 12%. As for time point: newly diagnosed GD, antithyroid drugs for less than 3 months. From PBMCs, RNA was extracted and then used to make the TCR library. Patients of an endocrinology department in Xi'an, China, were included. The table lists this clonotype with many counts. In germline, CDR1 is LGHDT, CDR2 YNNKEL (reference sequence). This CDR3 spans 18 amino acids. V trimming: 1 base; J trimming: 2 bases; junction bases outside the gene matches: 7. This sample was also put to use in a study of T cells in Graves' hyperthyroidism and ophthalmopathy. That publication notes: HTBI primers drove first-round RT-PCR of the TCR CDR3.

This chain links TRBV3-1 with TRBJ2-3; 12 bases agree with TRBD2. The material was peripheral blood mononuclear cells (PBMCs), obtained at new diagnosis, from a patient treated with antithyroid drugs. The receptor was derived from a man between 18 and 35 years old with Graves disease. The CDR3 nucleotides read TGTGCCAGCAGCCAAGTGCTACTAGCGGGAGGACCCACAGATACGCAGTATTTT. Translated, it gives CASSQVLLAGGPTDTQYF.